The clone carrying this TCR beta chain was counted once. This entry belongs to a study of blood T cell repertoires in COVID-19. About the study: Both acute and convalescent COVID-19 samples were obtained from the United States, Italy and Spain.

Profiled with immunoSEQ multiplex PCR; TCRdb holds only in-frame clones, not every one. The repertoire holds about 62,000 clones, with 75% to 90% as singletons. V lost 4 bases to trimming and J lost 7 bases, with 8 bases between them. The CDR3 has 11 residues. The V gene's germline CDR1 is SGDLS and CDR2 YYNGEE. The sample comprised peripheral blood. This TCR was recovered from a woman aged 55 to 70 with COVID-19, enrolled during active disease. The chain couples TRBV9 to TRBJ2-5; tentative D call: TRBD2 (6 bases). This CDR3 is CASSSGGTQYF. The CDR3 region has the DNA TGTGCCAGCAGCTCCGGGGGGACCCAGTACTTC.